This T cell receptor beta chain was recorded in a study of cytomegalovirus exposure and HLA in healthy donors. 13 Jbeta primers and 60 Vbeta primers were used for the PCR. Libraries were prepared by immunoSEQ multiplex PCR; TCRdb keeps only in-frame clonotypes and omits some of them. The data show 50,000 to 60,000 clones, around 72% seen once. CDR3 length: 13 amino acids. Trimming left V 6 bases short and J 3 bases short, with 10 bases between. Germline V CDR1 and CDR2: MNHEY, SVGAGI. To note about this clone: The antigen remains unidentified.

Whole-study results and caveats: Using a false discovery rate of 0.05, a later analysis showed that roughly 16,000 TCR beta sequences were associated with HLA alleles. The analysis excluded some indistinguishable V segments, including TRBV6-2 and TRBV6-3.

The genes are TRBV6-5 and TRBJ2-3, with D perhaps matching TRBD1 (6 bases). This clonotype originated in a young man in good health and CMV-seronegative. What was sequenced was PBMCs. The CDR3 loop is CASSWGRTDTQYF. In DNA form, the CDR3 reads TGTGCCAGCAGCTGGGGGCGAACAGATACGCAGTATTTT.